This TCR beta chain was observed in a study of CD8 T cells in ankylosing spondylitis. This CDR3 spans 14 amino acids. Trimming cost V 0 bases and J 0 bases, with 7 bases left between them. Germline V gene lookup returns CDR1 SGHRS and CDR2 YFSETQ. Many counts were recorded for this clonotype. A single record per CDR3 protein comes from TCRdb applying MiXCR to the 5' RACE reads. The sample includes a few hundred thousand distinct CDR3 sequences, over 8.5% of them seen just once. The chain has TRBV5-1 and TRBJ2-7; D is uncertain. The sample comprised blood, either unsorted or a sorted T cell fraction (not recorded which). The TCR comes from a male donor with ankylosing spondylitis or in good health (not recorded which). CDR3 bases: TGCGCCAGCAGCTTGGAAGCCAACTCCTACGAGCAGTACTTC. Protein: CASSLEANSYEQYF.